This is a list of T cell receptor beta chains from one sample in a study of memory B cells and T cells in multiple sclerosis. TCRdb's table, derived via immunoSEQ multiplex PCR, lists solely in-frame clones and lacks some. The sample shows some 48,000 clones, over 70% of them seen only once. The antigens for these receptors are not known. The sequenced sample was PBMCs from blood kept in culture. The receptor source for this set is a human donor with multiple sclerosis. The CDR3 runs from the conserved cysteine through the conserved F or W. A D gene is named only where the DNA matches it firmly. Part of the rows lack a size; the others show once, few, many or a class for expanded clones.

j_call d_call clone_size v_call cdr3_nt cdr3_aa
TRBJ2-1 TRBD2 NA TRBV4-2 TGTGCCAGCAGCCAAGAGCGGGGGGGGAGCAATGAGCAGTTCTTC CASSQERGGSNEQFF
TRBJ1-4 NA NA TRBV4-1 TGCGCCAGCAGCCAGGCCCTTGCAACTAATGAAAAACTGTTTTTT CASSQALATNEKLFF
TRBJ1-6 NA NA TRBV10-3 TGTGCCTCCGGGCAGCGGAATTTAGGTTCACCCCTCCACTTT CASGQRNLGSPLHF
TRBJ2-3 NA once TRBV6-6 TGTGCCAGCAGTTACTCGGGTCAAGATACGCAGTATTTT CASSYSGQDTQYF
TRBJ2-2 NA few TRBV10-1 TGCGCCAGCAGTGAGGTTCAGGGGAACACCGGGGAGCTGTTTTTT CASSEVQGNTGELFF
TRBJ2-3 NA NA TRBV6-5 TGTGCCAGCAGAATGACAGTGAGCACAGATACGCAGTATTTT CASRMTVSTDTQYF
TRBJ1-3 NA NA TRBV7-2 TGTGCCAGCAGCGCCGATAGTTCTGGAAACACCATATATTTT CASSADSSGNTIYF
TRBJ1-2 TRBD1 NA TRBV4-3 TGCGCCAGCAGCCAAGCTATCGGACAGGGCGGTTATGGCTACACCTTC CASSQAIGQGGYGYTF
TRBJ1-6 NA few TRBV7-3 TGTGCCAGCAGCACCGGACAGCCCAATTCACCCCTCCACTTT CASSTGQPNSPLHF
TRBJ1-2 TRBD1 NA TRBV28 TGTGCCAGCAGCTCGGACAGGGAGTACTATGGCTACACCTTC CASSSDREYYGYTF
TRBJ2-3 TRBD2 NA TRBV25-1 TGTGCCAGCAGTGAACCCTTAGCGGGGGGCCGCACAGATACGCAGTATTTT CASSEPLAGGRTDTQYF
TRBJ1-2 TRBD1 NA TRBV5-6 TGTGCCAGCAGTTACGACAGGGCTGGCTACACCTTC CASSYDRAGYTF
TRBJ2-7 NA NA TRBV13 TGTGCCAGCAGCTTCGGGGAGGGGGTTTACGAGCAGTACTTC CASSFGEGVYEQYF